This T cell receptor (beta chain) was captured by sequencing in a study of CD8+ T cells in alopecia areata. Study-wide context: Patients in the study were on tofacitinib for 6 to 18 months, then off it for 6 months.

This clone was picked up a small number of times. Its antigen is unidentified. It was cDNA, reverse transcribed from extracted RNA, that served as the sequencing template. Generated by immunoSEQ multiplex PCR, the TCRdb table keeps only in-frame clones and is missing some. Here the sample spans roughly 230,000 clones, around 43% being singletons. Treatment: oral pan-JAK inhibitor, 5-10 mg twice daily. Study outcomes and limitations: Scalp sample data also include resident alphabeta T cells from normal skin. With one nonresponder, baseline CD8+ expansion's link to response remains uncertain. Many expanded lesional clones stayed in scalp and blood while on tofacitinib.

This CDR3 spans 14 amino acids. Trimming cost V 5 bases and J 2 bases, with 14 bases left between them. Germline CDR1 reads SQVTM; CDR2 reads ANQGSEA. This material consisted of CD4+ T cells sorted from blood, taken around week 36, from a patient treated with tofacitinib. The chain links TRBV29-1 to TRBJ2-3; possibly TRBD1 or TRBD2 for D (5 bases each). This receptor was taken from a human donor with alopecia areata. CDR3: CSVLTGRDTDTQYF. DNA for the CDR3: TGCAGCGTTTTAACGGGACGCGACACAGATACGCAGTATTTT.